One sample yielded the 5 T cell receptor beta chains listed below, sequenced in a study of T-cell memory formation after mild COVID-19. TCRdb re-analysed the 5' RACE reads in MiXCR, keeping a single row per CDR3 protein. Seen here are about 470,000 distinct CDR3 sequences, 18% observed once, and the top ten hold approximately 13%. Sequencing was carried out using PBMCs or a T cell subset sorted from them (not recorded which). The receptors derive from an adult woman who had mild COVID-19 (a few samples of this study predate the infection). Cell type and time point are not known.

This clonotype was found a few times. The chain uses TRBV5-1 and TRBJ2-1; D unclear. Trimming took 4 bases from V and 4 from J, leaving 18 bases between them. CDR1 is SGHRS, CDR2 YFSETQ, per germline. The CDR3 has 16 residues. In DNA, the CDR3 is TGCGCCAGCAGCCCAGTAGAGACTTATTTATACAATGAGCAGTTCTTC. This codes for CASSPVETYLYNEQFF.

The rearrangement uses TRBV3-1 and TRBJ2-7; 7 bases are shared with TRBD1. Losses at the gene ends were 0 bases for V and 2 bases for J; bases not matched to a gene: 1. This CDR3 is built from 14 residues. Per germline, CDR1 LGHDT and CDR2 YNNKEL (reference sequence). CDR3 DNA sequence: TGTGCCAGCAGCCAAGAAGGACAGGCCTACGAGCAGTACTTC. It encodes CASSQEGQAYEQYF.

The chain combines TRBV19 with TRBJ2-1, with 10 bases lining up with TRBD1. V shed 5 bases and J 9 bases; nucleotides not matched to a gene: 10. CDR1 is LNHDA and CDR2 is SQIVND in the germline V gene (reference sequence). The CDR3 extends over 15 amino acids. The CDR3 coding sequence is TGTGCCAGTAGTCGCTGGGGACAGGGGATGAGTGAGCAGTTCTTC. Translation: CASSRWGQGMSEQFF.

The chain links TRBV7-9 to TRBJ2-5; D is ambiguous. Germline V gene lookup returns CDR1 SEHNR and CDR2 FQNEAQ (reference sequence). The CDR3 totals 16 residues. V was shortened by 5 bases and J by 2 bases, with 18 bases between the two germline ends. In DNA form, the CDR3 reads TGTGCCAGCAGCCCACCCGTAAGGGTTGGGCAAGAGACCCAGTACTTC. Protein: CASSPPVRVGQETQYF.

This clonotype was recorded many times. The CDR3 DNA sequence: TGCGCCAGCAGCCCCGGGTCCAGCCAAGAGACCCAGTACTTC. As protein: CASSPGSSQETQYF. V is TRBV5-1 and J is TRBJ2-5; D not certain. The V and J ends lost 4 bases and 1 base respectively, with 11 bases between them. The CDR3 consists of 14 residues. Germline lookup yields CDR1 SGHRS and CDR2 YFSETQ.